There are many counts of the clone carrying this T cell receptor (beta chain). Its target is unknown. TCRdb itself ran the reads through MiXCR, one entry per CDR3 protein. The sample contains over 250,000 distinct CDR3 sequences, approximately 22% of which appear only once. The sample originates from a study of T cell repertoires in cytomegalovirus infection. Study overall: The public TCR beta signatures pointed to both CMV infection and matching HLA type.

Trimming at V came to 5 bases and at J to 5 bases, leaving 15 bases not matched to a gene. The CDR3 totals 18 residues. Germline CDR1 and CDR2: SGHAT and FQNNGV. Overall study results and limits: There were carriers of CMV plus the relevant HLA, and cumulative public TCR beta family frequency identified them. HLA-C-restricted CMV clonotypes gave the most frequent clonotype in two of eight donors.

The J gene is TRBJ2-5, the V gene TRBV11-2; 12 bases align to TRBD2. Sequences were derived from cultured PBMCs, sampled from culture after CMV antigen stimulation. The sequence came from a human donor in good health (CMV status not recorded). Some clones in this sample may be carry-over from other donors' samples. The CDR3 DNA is TGTGCCAGCAGCCACGGGGACCGACTAGCGGGAGATGGGGAGACCCAGTACTTC. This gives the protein CASSHGDRLAGDGETQYF. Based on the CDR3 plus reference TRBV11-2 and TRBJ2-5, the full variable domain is EAGVAQSPRYKIIEKRQSVAFWCNPISGHATLYWYQQILGQGPKLLIQFQNNGVVDDSQLPKDRFSAERLKGVDSTLKIQPAKLEDSAVYLCASSHGDRLAGDGETQYFGPGTRLLVL.